The 20 T cell receptor beta chains reported below all come from one sample, sequenced in a study of blood T cell repertoires in COVID-19. Assay used: immunoSEQ multiplex PCR; TCRdb lists only in-frame clones, some missing. The sample includes about 83,000 clones, roughly 86% of them seen just once. The sequenced sample consisted of peripheral blood. All receptors come from a man older than 75 with active or convalescent COVID-19.

V usage is TRBV18 and J usage is TRBJ1-5; D is uncertain. V gave up 3 bases and J gave up 6 bases, with 15 bases separating them. From germline, CDR1 is KGHSH and CDR2 LQKENI. This CDR3 has 15 amino acids. Written as DNA, the CDR3 is TGTGCCAGCTCACCCAACCGGTACTCGGGTCAGCCCCAGCATTTT. This sequence encodes CASSPNRYSGQPQHF.

This clone was observed once. The CDR3 region is CASSLTGGPTEAFF. The CDR3 DNA reads TGTGCCAGCAGTTTGACAGGGGGCCCCACTGAAGCTTTCTTT. This chain joins TRBV28 and TRBJ1-1, with 10 bases identical to TRBD1. The CDR3 runs to 14 residues. V lost 3 bases to trimming and J lost 4 bases; unmatched junction nucleotides: 2. CDR1 is MDHEN and CDR2 is SYDVKM in the germline V gene. Full variable domain (remainder filled in from reference TRBV28 and TRBJ1-1): DVKVTQSSRYLVKRTGEKVFLECVQDMDHENMFWYRQDPGLGLRLIYFSYDVKMKEKGDIPEGYSVSREKKERFSLILESASTNQTSMYLCASSLTGGPTEAFFGQGTRLTVV.

This clone was seen once. The same CDR3 arises from other DNA sequences in this sample as well. The rearrangement uses TRBV24-1 and TRBJ1-2; D is possibly TRBD1 (5 bases). The V gene lost 3 bases and the J gene lost 0 bases, with 10 bases spanning the gap. The CDR3 spans 15 residues. Looked up from germline, CDR1 is KGHDR and CDR2 is SFDVKD. DNA of the CDR3: TGTGCCACCAGTGATCCAGGGACTGCTAACTATGGCTACACCTTC. Translation: CATSDPGTANYGYTF.

The gene calls are TRBV5-1 and TRBJ1-5, with D possibly being TRBD1 (5 bases). Germline CDR1 is SGHRS and CDR2 is YFSETQ. This CDR3 region has 15 residues. The V and J ends lost 0 bases and 3 bases respectively, with 10 bases between them. The CDR3 protein is CASSLGPGFNQPQHF. DNA for the CDR3: TGCGCCAGCAGCTTGGGTCCAGGGTTCAATCAGCCCCAGCATTTT. The whole variable domain, filled in from reference TRBV5-1 and TRBJ1-5, reads KAGVTQTPRYLIKTRGQQVTLSCSPISGHRSVSWYQQTPGQGLQFLFEYFSETQRNKGNFPGRFSGRQFSNSRSEMNVSTLELGDSALYLCASSLGPGFNQPQHFGDGTRLSIL.

The chain links TRBV4-1 to TRBJ1-5; TRBD1 might be the D (6 bases). Trimming took 0 bases from V and 5 from J, leaving 11 bases between them. Germline CDR1 MGHRA, CDR2 YSYEKL. This CDR3 region has 15 residues. The CDR3 region has the DNA TGCGCCAGCAGCCAAGAGGAACAGGGCTATCAGCCCCAGCATTTT. Its translation is CASSQEEQGYQPQHF.

CDR3 DNA sequence: TGTGCCAGCAGCAGGACAGGGAGAAACACCGGGGAGCTGTTTTTT. This sequence encodes CASSRTGRNTGELFF. The rearrangement uses TRBV5-8 and TRBJ2-2, with 8 bases identical to TRBD1. The trim removed 4 bases at V and 2 bases at J, leaving 4 bases unmatched. CDR3 size: 15 residues. Germline CDR1 and CDR2: SGHTS and YDEGEE.

This chain uses TRBV3-1 (or the pseudogene TRBV3-2) with TRBJ2-5; 8 positions agree with TRBD2. Germline lookup yields CDR1 LGHDT and CDR2 YNNKEL (reference sequence). The CDR3 consists of 15 residues. J lost 4 bases, V lost 4 bases, and 8 bases had no gene match. The CDR3 DNA reads TGTGCCAGCAGCCCCAGACTAGCGCTACGAGAGACCCAGTACTTC. Translating it yields CASSPRLALRETQYF.

The genes are TRBV3-1 (or the pseudogene TRBV3-2) and TRBJ1-6; D is unclear. The CDR3 runs 11 residues. Trimming pared 0 bases from V and 14 bases from J, leaving 5 bases between. CDR1 LGHDT and CDR2 YNNKEL come from the germline V gene (reference sequence). CDR3 DNA: TGTGCCAGCAGCCAAGATCTTACCCTCCACTTT. Translated, it gives CASSQDLTLHF.

J is TRBJ1-2 and V is TRBV3-1 (or the pseudogene TRBV3-2); 9 positions match TRBD1. This CDR3 contains 15 residues. The V segment lost 3 bases and the J segment 8 bases; nucleotides outside the gene matches: 10. CDR1 is LGHDT and CDR2 is YNNKEL in the germline V gene (reference sequence). The CDR3 DNA reads as TGTGCCAGCAGCCAGAACAGGGGGCCCCGCTGGGGCTACACCTTC. Translating it yields CASSQNRGPRWGYTF.

This clone has only a few counts. The V gene is TRBV5-1, the J gene TRBJ1-1, with a tentative D call TRBD1 (6 bases). Germline V gives CDR1 SGHRS, CDR2 YFSETQ. V lost 4 bases to trimming and J lost 4 bases, with 17 bases between them. This CDR3 region has 15 residues. The DNA for the CDR3 is TGCGCCAGCAGCCCCGAAAGGACAGCCGGCACTGAAGCTTTCTTT. Encoded protein: CASSPERTAGTEAFF.

The chain links TRBV19 to TRBJ2-1; 9 bases map to TRBD1. Losses at the gene ends were 5 bases for V and 6 bases for J; bases not matched to a gene: 5. CDR3 length equals 14 residues. CDR1 LNHDA and CDR2 SQIVND come from the germline V gene (reference sequence). CDR3 nucleotides: TGTGCCAGTAGTCAACAACAGGGGGCCAATGAGCAGTTCTTC. The encoded protein is CASSQQQGANEQFF.

The chain combines TRBV6-1 with TRBJ1-1; no reliable D call. Germline assignment: CDR1 MNHNS and CDR2 SASEGT. CDR3 size: 14 residues. Trimming took off 2 bases at V and 0 bases at J, with 7 bases between the two ends. The CDR3 is CASSEMLVNTEAFF. Here the CDR3 DNA reads TGTGCCAGCAGTGAAATGTTAGTGAACACTGAAGCTTTCTTT.

This chain links TRBV18 with TRBJ2-7; TRBD2 aligns across 8 bases. V lost 3 bases to trimming and J lost 4 bases; unmatched junction nucleotides: 11. Germline CDR1 and CDR2: KGHSH and LQKENI. This CDR3 comprises 16 residues. CDR3 protein: CASSPRRAGGDYEQYV. DNA for the CDR3: TGTGCCAGCTCACCCCGCCGGGCCGGGGGGGATTACGAGCAGTACGTC.

This rearrangement joins TRBV7-9 to TRBJ2-5; D perhaps matches TRBD2 (6 bases). V was pared by 4 bases and J by 9 bases, with 9 bases between. The CDR3 covers 11 residues. Germline CDR1 reads SEHNR; CDR2 reads FQNEAQ (reference sequence). The CDR3 spells CASSYGGPQYF. The CDR3 DNA reads as TGTGCCAGCAGCTACGGGGGACCCCAGTACTTC.

The chain employs TRBV5-4 and TRBJ1-2; D unclear. The CDR3 loop spans 14 amino acids. V was shortened by 6 bases and J by 2 bases, with 14 bases between the two germline ends. Germline-derived CDR1 and CDR2 are SGHNT and YYREEE (reference sequence). CDR3 DNA: TGTGCCAGCACCCTTGACGGGGTCAACTATGGCTACACCTTC. Translation: CASTLDGVNYGYTF.

The chain joins TRBV5-1 to TRBJ1-6, with D tentatively TRBD1 (5 bases). The CDR3 contains 17 residues. Germline loops: CDR1 SGHRS, CDR2 YFSETQ. V shed 2 bases and J shed 5 bases, with 17 bases lying between them. The CDR3 nucleotides read TGCGCCAGCAGCTTTCTCCCCCAAGGGGCAGATAATTCACCCCTCCACTTT. This sequence encodes CASSFLPQGADNSPLHF.

This chain uses TRBV6-4 with TRBJ1-5; 10 bases are shared with TRBD1. V shed 2 bases, J shed 3 bases, and the junction held 4 bases outside the gene matches. Germline V gene data show CDR1 as MRHNA and CDR2 as SNTAGT. CDR3 length: 16 residues. Here the CDR3 DNA reads TGTGCCAGCAGTGACGGGACAGGGGAAAACAATCAGCCCCAGCATTTT. Translation gives CASSDGTGENNQPQHF.

This sequence joins TRBV28 and TRBJ2-4; possibly TRBD1 for D (6 bases). Trimming removed 3 bases from V and 0 bases from J, with 15 bases in between. This CDR3 comprises 17 residues. The V gene's germline CDR1 is MDHEN and CDR2 SYDVKM. CDR3 DNA: TGTGCCAGCAGTTTTTCGACAAGGGGGTTAGCCAAAAACATTCAGTACTTC. It codes for CASSFSTRGLAKNIQYF.

This chain links TRBV6-6 with TRBJ2-1; D perhaps matches TRBD2 (5 bases). From germline, CDR1 is MNHNY and CDR2 SVGAGI (reference sequence). The CDR3 runs 14 residues. Trimming took 4 bases from V and 7 from J, leaving 14 bases between them. DNA of the CDR3: TGTGCCAGCAGTTCCCCAGGAGGTGCTAATGAGCAGTTCTTC. As protein: CASSSPGGANEQFF.

For this clone: The identical CDR3 is also encoded by other nucleotide sequences in the sample. The chain uses TRBV7-9 and TRBJ1-6; TRBD1 matches 8 bases. V dropped 1 base and J dropped 3; count of bases not matched to a gene: 2. CDR1 and CDR2 (germline): SEHNR, FQNEAQ (reference sequence). The CDR3 runs 16 residues. CDR3 nucleotides: TGTGCCAGCAGCTTAGGACAGGGGTTCTATAATTCACCCCTCCACTTT. Translation: CASSLGQGFYNSPLHF. The variable domain in full, completed from reference TRBV7-9 and TRBJ1-6, reads DTGVSQNPRHKITKRGQNVTFRCDPISEHNRLYWYRQTLGQGPEFLTYFQNEAQLEKSRLLSDRFSAERPKGSFSTLEIQRTEQGDSAMYLCASSLGQGFYNSPLHFGNGTRLTVT.